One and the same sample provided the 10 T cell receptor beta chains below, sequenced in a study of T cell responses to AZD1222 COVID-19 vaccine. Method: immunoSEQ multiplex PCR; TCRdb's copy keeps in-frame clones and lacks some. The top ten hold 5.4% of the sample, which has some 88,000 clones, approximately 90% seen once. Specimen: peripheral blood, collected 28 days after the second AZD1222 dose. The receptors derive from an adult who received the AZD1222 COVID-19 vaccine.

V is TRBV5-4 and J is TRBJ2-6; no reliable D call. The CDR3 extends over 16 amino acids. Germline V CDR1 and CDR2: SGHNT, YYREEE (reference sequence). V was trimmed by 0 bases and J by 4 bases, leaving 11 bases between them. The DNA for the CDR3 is TGTGCCAGCAGCTTGGTAGCACTGCGCGGGGCCAACGTCCTGACTTTC. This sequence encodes CASSLVALRGANVLTF.

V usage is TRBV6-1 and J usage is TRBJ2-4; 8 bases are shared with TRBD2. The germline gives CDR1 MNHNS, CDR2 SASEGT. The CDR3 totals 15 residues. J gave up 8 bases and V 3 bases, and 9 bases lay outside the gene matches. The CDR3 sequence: CASSEFPGGGYIQYF. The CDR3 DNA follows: TGTGCCAGCAGTGAGTTCCCCGGCGGGGGGTACATTCAGTACTTC.

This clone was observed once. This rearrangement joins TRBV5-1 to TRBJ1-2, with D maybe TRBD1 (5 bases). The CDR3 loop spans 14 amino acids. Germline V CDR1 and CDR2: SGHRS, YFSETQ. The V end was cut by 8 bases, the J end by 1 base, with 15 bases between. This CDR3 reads CASNAGTDNYGYTF. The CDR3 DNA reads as TGCGCCAGTAATGCCGGGACGGATAACTATGGCTACACCTTC. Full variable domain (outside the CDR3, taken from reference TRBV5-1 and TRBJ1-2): KAGVTQTPRYLIKTRGQQVTLSCSPISGHRSVSWYQQTPGQGLQFLFEYFSETQRNKGNFPGRFSGRQFSNSRSEMNVSTLELGDSALYLCASNAGTDNYGYTFGSGTRLTVV.

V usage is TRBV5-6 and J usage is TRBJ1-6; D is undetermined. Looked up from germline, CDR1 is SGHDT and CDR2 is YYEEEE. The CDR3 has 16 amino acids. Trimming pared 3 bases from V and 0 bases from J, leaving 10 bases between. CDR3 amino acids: CASSSPASSYNSPLHF. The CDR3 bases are TGTGCCAGCAGCTCCCCTGCAAGCTCCTATAATTCACCCCTCCACTTT.

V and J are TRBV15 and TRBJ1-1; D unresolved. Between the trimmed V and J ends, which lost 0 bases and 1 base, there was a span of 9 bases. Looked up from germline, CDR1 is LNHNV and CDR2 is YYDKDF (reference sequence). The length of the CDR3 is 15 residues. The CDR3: CATSRDRAANTEAFF. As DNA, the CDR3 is TGTGCCACCAGCAGAGATCGGGCGGCGAACACTGAAGCTTTCTTT.

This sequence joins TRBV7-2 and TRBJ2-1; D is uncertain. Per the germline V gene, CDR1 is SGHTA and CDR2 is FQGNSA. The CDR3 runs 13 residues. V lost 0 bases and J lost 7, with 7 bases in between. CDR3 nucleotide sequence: TGTGCCAGCAGCTTAGCCAATAGGAATGAGCAGTTCTTC. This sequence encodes CASSLANRNEQFF.

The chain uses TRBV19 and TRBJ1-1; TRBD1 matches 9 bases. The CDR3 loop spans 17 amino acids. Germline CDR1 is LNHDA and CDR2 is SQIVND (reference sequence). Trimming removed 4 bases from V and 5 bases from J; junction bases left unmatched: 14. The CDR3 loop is CASSSSHRDREGTEAFF. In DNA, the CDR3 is TGTGCCAGTAGTAGCTCGCACCGGGACAGGGAGGGGACTGAAGCTTTCTTT.

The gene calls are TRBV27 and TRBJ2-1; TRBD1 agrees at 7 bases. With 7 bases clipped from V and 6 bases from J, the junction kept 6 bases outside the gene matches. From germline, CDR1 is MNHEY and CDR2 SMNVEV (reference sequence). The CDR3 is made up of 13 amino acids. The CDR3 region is CASKWTGINEQFF. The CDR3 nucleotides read TGTGCCAGCAAATGGACAGGCATCAATGAGCAGTTCTTC.

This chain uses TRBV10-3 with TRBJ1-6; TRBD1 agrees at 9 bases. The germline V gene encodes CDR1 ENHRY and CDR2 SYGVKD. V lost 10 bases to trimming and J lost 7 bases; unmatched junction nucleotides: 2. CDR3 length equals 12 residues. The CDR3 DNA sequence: TGTGCCACCGGACAGGGGAATTCACCCCTCCACTTT. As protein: CATGQGNSPLHF.

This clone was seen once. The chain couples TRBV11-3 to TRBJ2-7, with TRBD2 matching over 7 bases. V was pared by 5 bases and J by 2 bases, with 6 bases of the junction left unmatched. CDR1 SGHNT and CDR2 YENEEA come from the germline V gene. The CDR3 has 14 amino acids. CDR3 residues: CASSAFGGTYEQYF. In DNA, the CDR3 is TGTGCCAGCAGCGCCTTCGGGGGGACCTACGAGCAGTACTTC.